The source of this T cell receptor (beta chain) is a study of OX40 agonist ivuxolimab in advanced cancers. Whole-study context: Three patients, one with hepatocellular carcinoma and two with cutaneous melanoma, responded partially.

The assay was immunoSEQ multiplex PCR, and TCRdb's table has in-frame clones only and misses some. This table holds fewer than 40,000 clones, approximately 79% found once. Comments on this clone: Its target is not known.

Notes on the study in general: By week 6 at 0.1 to 3.0 mg/kg, blood CD4+ and CD8+ T cells had expanded clonally. Expanded clones were, on average, more numerous among CD8+ T cells than CD4+.

CDR3 length: 17 amino acids. The ends were cut back, 5 bases at V and 6 bases at J, with 23 bases in the middle. Looked up from germline, CDR1 is MNHEY and CDR2 is SMNVEV (reference sequence). The chain combines TRBV27 with TRBJ2-1; D may match TRBD1 or TRBD2 (5 bases each). The clonotype was recovered from an adult with an advanced solid tumor such as melanoma, head and neck, liver or kidney cancer. The sample consisted of CD4+ or CD8+ T cells sorted from blood, taken in a trial of the OX40 agonist ivuxolimab. CDR3: CASSKLTPRQGPNEQFF. The CDR3 DNA follows: TGTGCCAGCAGTAAACTGACCCCGCGGCAGGGACCCAATGAGCAGTTCTTC.